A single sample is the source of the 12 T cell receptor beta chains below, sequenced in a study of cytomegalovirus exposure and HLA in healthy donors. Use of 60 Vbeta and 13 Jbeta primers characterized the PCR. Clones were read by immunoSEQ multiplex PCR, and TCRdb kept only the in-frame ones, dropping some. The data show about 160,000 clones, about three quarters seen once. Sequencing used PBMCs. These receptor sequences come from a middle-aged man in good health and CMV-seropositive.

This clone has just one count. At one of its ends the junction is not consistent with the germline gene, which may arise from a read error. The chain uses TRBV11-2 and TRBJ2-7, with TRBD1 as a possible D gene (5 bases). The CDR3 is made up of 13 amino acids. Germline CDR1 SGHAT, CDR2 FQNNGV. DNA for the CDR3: TGTGCCAGCAGCTCTACAGGAGCCTACGAACAGTACTTC. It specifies CASSSTGAYEQYF.

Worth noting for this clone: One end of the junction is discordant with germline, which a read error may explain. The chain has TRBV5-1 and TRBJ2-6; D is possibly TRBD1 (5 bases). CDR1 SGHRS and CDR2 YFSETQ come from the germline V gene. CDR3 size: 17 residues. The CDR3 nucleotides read TGCGCCAGCAGCTTGGGACCAGGTAGCTCTGGGGCCAACGGCCTGACTTTC. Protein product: CASSLGPGSSGANGLTF.

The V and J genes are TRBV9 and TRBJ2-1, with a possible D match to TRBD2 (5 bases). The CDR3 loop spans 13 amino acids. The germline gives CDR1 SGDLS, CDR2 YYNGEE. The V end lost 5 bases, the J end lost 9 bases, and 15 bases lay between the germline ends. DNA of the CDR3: TGTGCCAGCAGTGCACTGGGCCGGGGTGAGCAGTTCTTC. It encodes CASSALGRGEQFF.

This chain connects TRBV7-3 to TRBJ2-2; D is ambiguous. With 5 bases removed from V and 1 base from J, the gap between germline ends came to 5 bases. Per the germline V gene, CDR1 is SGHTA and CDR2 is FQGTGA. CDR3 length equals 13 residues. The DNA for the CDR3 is TGTGCCAGCAGCCAGCGGAACACCGGGGAGCTGTTTTTT. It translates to CASSQRNTGELFF.

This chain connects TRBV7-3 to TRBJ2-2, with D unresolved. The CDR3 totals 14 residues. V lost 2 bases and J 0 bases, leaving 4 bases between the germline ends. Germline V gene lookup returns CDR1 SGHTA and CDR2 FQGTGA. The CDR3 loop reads CASSLFANTGELFF. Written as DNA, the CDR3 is TGTGCCAGCAGCTTATTCGCGAACACCGGGGAGCTGTTTTTT.

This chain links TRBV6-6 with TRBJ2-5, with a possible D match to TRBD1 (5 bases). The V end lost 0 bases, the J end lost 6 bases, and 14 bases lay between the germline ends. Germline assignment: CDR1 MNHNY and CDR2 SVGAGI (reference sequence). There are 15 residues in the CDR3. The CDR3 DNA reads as TGTGCCAGCAGTTACTCCCCCGGCAGGGCGCAGACCCAGTACTTC. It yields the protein CASSYSPGRAQTQYF.

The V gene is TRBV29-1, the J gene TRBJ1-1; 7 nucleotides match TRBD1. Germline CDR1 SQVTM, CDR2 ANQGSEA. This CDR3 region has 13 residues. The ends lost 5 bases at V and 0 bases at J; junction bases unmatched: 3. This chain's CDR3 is CSVLGQLNTEAFF. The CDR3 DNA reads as TGCAGCGTTTTGGGACAGCTGAACACTGAAGCTTTCTTT.

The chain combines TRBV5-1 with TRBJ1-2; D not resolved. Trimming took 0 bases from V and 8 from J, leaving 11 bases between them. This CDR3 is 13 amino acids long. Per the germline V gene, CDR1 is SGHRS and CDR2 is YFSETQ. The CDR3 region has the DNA TGCGCCAGCAGCTTGGGGGGAGGTGACGGCTACACCTTC. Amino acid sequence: CASSLGGGDGYTF.

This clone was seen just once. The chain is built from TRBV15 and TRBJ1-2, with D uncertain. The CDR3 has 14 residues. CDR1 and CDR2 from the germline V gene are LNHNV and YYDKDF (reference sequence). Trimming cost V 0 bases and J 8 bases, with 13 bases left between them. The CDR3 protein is CATSREGTAQGYTF. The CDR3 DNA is TGTGCCACCAGCAGAGAAGGCACAGCTCAAGGCTACACCTTC.

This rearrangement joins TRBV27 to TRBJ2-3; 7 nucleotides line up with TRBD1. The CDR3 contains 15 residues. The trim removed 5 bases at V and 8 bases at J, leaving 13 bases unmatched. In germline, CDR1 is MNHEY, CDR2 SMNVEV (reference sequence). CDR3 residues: CASSTGQLTLSTQYF. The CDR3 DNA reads TGTGCCAGCAGTACGGGACAGCTAACTTTATCTACGCAGTATTTT.

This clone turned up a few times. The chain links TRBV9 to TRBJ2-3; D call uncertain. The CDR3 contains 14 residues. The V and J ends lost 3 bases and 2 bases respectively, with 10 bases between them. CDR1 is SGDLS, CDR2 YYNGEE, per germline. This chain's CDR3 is CASSGAQPTDTQYF. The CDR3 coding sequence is TGTGCCAGCAGCGGGGCCCAACCCACAGATACGCAGTATTTT.

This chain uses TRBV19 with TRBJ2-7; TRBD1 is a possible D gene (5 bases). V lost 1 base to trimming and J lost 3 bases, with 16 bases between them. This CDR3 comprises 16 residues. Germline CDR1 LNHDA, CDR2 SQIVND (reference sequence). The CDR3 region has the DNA TGTGCCAGTAGTATAGGGAGTGGGGCCCTTAACTACGAGCAGTACTTC. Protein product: CASSIGSGALNYEQYF.